The 5 T cell receptor beta chains in this list originate from one sample, sequenced in a study of blood T cell repertoires in COVID-19. Repertoires were generated with immunoSEQ multiplex PCR, while TCRdb's copy carries only in-frame clones and drops some. The data contain approximately 250,000 clones, 86% of them singletons. The specimen was peripheral blood. The receptors were sampled from a man aged 25-45 years with active or convalescent COVID-19.

The V and J genes are TRBV20-1 and TRBJ2-7; TRBD2 is a possible D gene (5 bases). The germline V and J ends were trimmed by 3 bases and 2 bases, with 14 bases remaining between them. This CDR3 spans 14 amino acids. Germline V gives CDR1 DFQATT, CDR2 SNEGSKA (reference sequence). Here the CDR3 reads CSASGSSSTYEQYF. The CDR3 nucleotides read TGCAGTGCTAGTGGCTCATCTAGCACCTACGAGCAGTACTTC.

J is TRBJ2-5 and V is TRBV11-2; a possible D gene is TRBD2 (5 bases). V lost 8 bases, J lost 0 bases, and 10 bases lay in between. The germline CDR1 and CDR2 sequences are SGHAT and FQNNGV. The CDR3 sequence is 13 residues long. The CDR3 region is CASGRPNQETQYF. In DNA form, the CDR3 reads TGTGCCAGCGGGAGACCAAACCAAGAGACCCAGTACTTC.

CDR3 residues: CASRTQGYGAYNEQFF. CDR3 DNA: TGTGCCAGCAGGACACAGGGGTATGGGGCCTACAATGAGCAGTTCTTC. The V call is TRBV2, the J call TRBJ2-1; 7 nucleotides line up with TRBD1. The J segment lost 2 bases and the V segment lost 6 bases, leaving 10 bases of the junction unmatched. This CDR3 has 16 residues. The germline V gene encodes CDR1 SNHLY and CDR2 FYNNEI.

There are many counts of this clone. The V gene is TRBV2, the J gene TRBJ2-3; weak D call: TRBD2 (6 bases). V was shortened by 8 bases and J by 2 bases, with 11 bases between the two germline ends. Germline CDR1 is SNHLY and CDR2 is FYNNEI. The CDR3 length is 13 residues. In DNA, the CDR3 is TGTGCCAGCGGGGCGGGGTACACAGATACGCAGTATTTT. This encodes CASGAGYTDTQYF.

The chain is built from TRBV6-5 and TRBJ2-7; TRBD2 matches at 8 bases. The CDR3 totals 14 residues. CDR1 is MNHEY and CDR2 is SVGAGI in the germline V gene. The J segment lost 4 bases and the V segment lost 3 bases, leaving 5 bases of the junction unmatched. The CDR3 nucleotides read TGTGCCAGCAGTTATCGTCTAGCGGGTTACGAGCAGTACTTC. Amino acids: CASSYRLAGYEQYF.